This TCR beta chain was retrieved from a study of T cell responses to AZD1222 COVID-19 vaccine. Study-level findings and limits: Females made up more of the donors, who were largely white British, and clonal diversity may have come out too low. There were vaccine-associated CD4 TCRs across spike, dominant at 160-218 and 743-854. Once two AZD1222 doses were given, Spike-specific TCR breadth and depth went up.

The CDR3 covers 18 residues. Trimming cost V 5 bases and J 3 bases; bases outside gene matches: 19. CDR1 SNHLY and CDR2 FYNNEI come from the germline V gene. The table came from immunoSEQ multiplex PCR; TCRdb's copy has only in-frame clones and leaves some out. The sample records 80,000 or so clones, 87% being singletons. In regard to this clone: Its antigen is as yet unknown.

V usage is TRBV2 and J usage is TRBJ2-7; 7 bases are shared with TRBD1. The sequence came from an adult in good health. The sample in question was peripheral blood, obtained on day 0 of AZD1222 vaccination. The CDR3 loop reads CASSYTGETGRDGYEQYF. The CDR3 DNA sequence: TGTGCCAGCAGTTATACAGGGGAAACTGGAAGAGATGGCTACGAGCAGTACTTC. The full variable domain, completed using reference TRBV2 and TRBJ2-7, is EPEVTQTPSHQVTQMGQEVILRCVPISNHLYFYWYRQILGQKVEFLVSFYNNEISEKSEIFDDQFSVERPDGSNFTLKIRSTKLEDSAMYFCASSYTGETGRDGYEQYFGPGTRLTVT.